These 21 T cell receptor beta chains were sequenced from one sample in a study of regulatory T cells in long-lasting Graves disease. Time point in this sample: persistent/refractory GD, antithyroid drugs over 5 years with positive TRAb. RNA extracted from PBMCs served as the sequencing template. Researchers made TCR beta libraries by using iRepertoire HTBI primers and running Arm-PCR on CDR3 regions. TCRdb re-called the multiplex PCR reads through MiXCR, storing one row per CDR3 protein. The sample has fewer than 600,000 distinct CDR3 sequences, approximately 23% seen once. This material consisted of peripheral blood mononuclear cells (PBMCs), taken when the disease was refractory, from a patient treated with antithyroid drugs. Receptors were obtained from a female donor with Graves disease.

This clonotype occurred many times. The CDR3 nucleotides read TGTGCCAGCACACAGGGTGGTGAAGCTTTCTTT. Encoded protein: CASTQGGEAFF. The chain uses TRBV10-3 and TRBJ1-1, with D perhaps TRBD1 (6 bases). Germline-derived CDR1 and CDR2 are ENHRY and SYGVKD. CDR3 length: 11 amino acids. Trimming shortened V by 10 bases and J by 7 bases, and 13 bases separated the two germline ends.

The chain has TRBV9 and TRBJ1-3; no clear D gene. Trimming left V 0 bases short and J 3 bases short, with 22 bases between. The CDR3 is made up of 19 amino acids. Germline CDR1 and CDR2: SGDLS and YYNGEE. The CDR3: CASSVAPPEEGRIGNTIYF. CDR3 bases: TGTGCCAGCAGCGTAGCCCCACCGGAAGAGGGTCGGATTGGAAACACCATATATTTT.

The sample holds a few counts of this clonotype. The DNA for the CDR3 is TGTGCCAGCAGTTACGCGGACAGGGTTGCCCCCACGGGCGGCTACACCTTC. Amino acid sequence: CASSYADRVAPTGGYTF. The chain employs TRBV6-9 and TRBJ1-2; TRBD1 matches at 8 bases. CDR3 length equals 17 residues. V was clipped by 3 bases and J by 8 bases; unmatched bases: 17. The germline V gene has CDR1 MNHGY and CDR2 SVAAGI.

This clonotype was detected a few times. The rearrangement links TRBV3-1 to TRBJ2-2; 9 bases match TRBD1. This CDR3 region has 15 residues. CDR1 LGHDT and CDR2 YNNKEL come from the germline V gene (reference sequence). The junction had 4 bases not matched to a gene; V was cut back by 4 bases and J by 4 bases. CDR3 sequence reads: CASSPRDRVTGELFF. CDR3 DNA: TGTGCCAGCAGCCCACGGGACAGGGTCACCGGGGAGCTGTTTTTT.

This clonotype was found many times. The gene calls are TRBV6-5 and TRBJ2-7; perhaps TRBD1 as D (6 bases). This CDR3 is 14 amino acids long. The V end lost 4 bases, the J end lost 7 bases, and 17 bases lay between the germline ends. Germline loops: CDR1 MNHEY, CDR2 SVGAGI. CDR3 amino acids: CASSFSTGREEQYF. CDR3 nucleotide sequence: TGTGCCAGCAGTTTCTCGACAGGACGGGAAGAGCAGTACTTC.

CDR3 DNA sequence: TGTGCCAGCAACTCCCCCTCTTACGAGCAGTACTTC. Protein sequence: CASNSPSYEQYF. The chain links TRBV6-1 to TRBJ2-7; no definite D call. The CDR3 is 12 amino acids. The ends were cut back, 7 bases at V and 4 bases at J, with 11 bases in the middle. Germline CDR1 MNHNS, CDR2 SASEGT.

The chain employs TRBV28 and TRBJ2-1; D tentatively fits TRBD1 or TRBD2 (6 bases each). The V end was cut by 5 bases, the J end by 7 bases, with 12 bases between. CDR1 is MDHEN and CDR2 is SYDVKM in the germline V gene. This CDR3 spans 13 amino acids. This chain's CDR3 is CASSPGAWNEQFF. Here the CDR3 DNA reads TGTGCCAGCAGTCCGGGGGCTTGGAATGAGCAGTTCTTC. The whole variable domain, remainder taken from reference TRBV28 and TRBJ2-1, is DVKVTQSSRYLVKRTGEKVFLECVQDMDHENMFWYRQDPGLGLRLIYFSYDVKMKEKGDIPEGYSVSREKKERFSLILESASTNQTSMYLCASSPGAWNEQFFGPGTRLTVL.

This clonotype was seen many times. This chain uses TRBV28 with TRBJ1-2; D is ambiguous. CDR3 length: 12 residues. CDR1 is MDHEN and CDR2 is SYDVKM in the germline V gene. The ends were cut back, 3 bases at V and 10 bases at J, with 12 bases in the middle. The CDR3 bases are TGTGCCAGCAGTTTGAATGGGGTGGACTACACCTTC. This encodes CASSLNGVDYTF.

This clonotype occurred a few times. The genes are TRBV7-9 and TRBJ2-7; D perhaps matches TRBD2 (5 bases). CDR1 is SEHNR, CDR2 FQNEAQ, per germline (reference sequence). The V gene lost 3 bases and the J gene lost 0 bases, with 12 bases spanning the gap. The CDR3 extends over 15 amino acids. The CDR3 bases are TGTGCCAGCAGCTTCGTCAGCGGTATCTCCTACGAGCAGTACTTC. Its translation: CASSFVSGISYEQYF. Together with reference TRBV7-9 and TRBJ2-7, the CDR3 gives the full variable domain: DTGVSQNPRHKITKRGQNVTFRCDPISEHNRLYWYRQTLGQGPEFLTYFQNEAQLEKSRLLSDRFSAERPKGSFSTLEIQRTEQGDSAMYLCASSFVSGISYEQYFGPGTRLTVT.

A note on this clonotype: A much larger clone lies a single base off, so this may be a read error. The chain joins TRBV11-1 to TRBJ1-4, with a possible D match to TRBD1 (6 bases). CDR1 and CDR2 from the germline V gene are SGHAT and FQDESV (reference sequence). There are 13 residues in the CDR3. The chain's CDR3 is CASSLHRDEKLLF. The CDR3, as DNA: TGTGCCAGCAGCTTACACAGGGATGAAAAACTGCTTTTT.

The rearrangement uses TRBV5-1 and TRBJ1-1; D remains ambiguous. V lost 0 bases to trimming and J lost 0 bases, with 9 bases between them. Germline V gene sequence: CDR1 SGHRS, CDR2 YFSETQ. The CDR3 length is 15 residues. CDR3: CASSLGVGVNTEAFF. The CDR3 coding sequence is TGCGCCAGCAGCTTGGGGGTGGGAGTGAACACTGAAGCTTTCTTT.

This clonotype has at least ten counts. This chain connects TRBV6-1 to TRBJ2-5; the match to TRBD2 covers 9 bases. The V gene's germline CDR1 is MNHNS and CDR2 SASEGT. CDR3 size: 15 residues. J was trimmed by 0 bases and V by 6 bases; bases with no gene match: 5. This chain's CDR3 is CASREAGGDQETQYF. The CDR3 nucleotides read TGTGCCAGCAGGGAGGCGGGGGGGGACCAAGAGACCCAGTACTTC.

This rearrangement joins TRBV10-3 to TRBJ2-7; D may be TRBD1 or TRBD2 (6 bases each). The germline V gene has CDR1 ENHRY and CDR2 SYGVKD. The length of the CDR3 is 13 residues. V lost 3 bases and J 6 bases, leaving 12 bases between the germline ends. Here the CDR3 DNA reads TGTGCCATCAGTGACCTAGGGGGGAGCGAGCAGTACTTC. This encodes CAISDLGGSEQYF.

The J gene is TRBJ2-6, the V gene TRBV19; the match to TRBD1 covers 11 bases. Unmatched junction bases numbered 2, after V lost 6 bases and J lost 1 base. The CDR3 is 16 amino acids. Germline loops: CDR1 LNHDA, CDR2 SQIVND (reference sequence). The CDR3 here is CASRGTGGSGANVLTF. In nucleotides, the CDR3 is TGTGCCAGTAGGGGGACAGGGGGGTCTGGGGCCAACGTCCTGACTTTC.

This clonotype was picked up many times. V is TRBV28 and J is TRBJ1-1; 8 bases match TRBD1. V dropped 7 bases and J dropped 6; count of bases not matched to a gene: 7. The CDR3 extends over 13 amino acids. The germline V gene has CDR1 MDHEN and CDR2 SYDVKM. Written as DNA, the CDR3 is TGTGCCAGCACCCTATTGACAGGGGCTGAAGCTTTCTTT. As protein: CASTLLTGAEAFF.

This clonotype was detected only a few times. V usage is TRBV18 and J usage is TRBJ1-5; TRBD1 agrees at 7 bases. With V trimmed by 3 bases and J by 6 bases, 5 bases remained unmatched. Germline CDR1 and CDR2: KGHSH and LQKENI. This CDR3 has 14 residues. CDR3 amino acids: CASSPDREIQPQHF. The CDR3 DNA follows: TGTGCCAGCTCACCCGACAGGGAGATTCAGCCCCAGCATTTT.

This clonotype has a count of ten or more. The CDR3 spells CAWSGALGDQPQHF. The CDR3 DNA follows: TGTGCCTGGAGTGGGGCCTTGGGCGATCAGCCCCAGCATTTT. The rearrangement uses TRBV30 and TRBJ1-5, with D unclear. V was trimmed by 1 base and J by 5 bases, leaving 12 bases between them. This CDR3 comprises 14 residues. The V gene's germline CDR1 is GTSNPN and CDR2 SVGIG (reference sequence).

V is TRBV4-3 and J is TRBJ1-2, with a possible D match to TRBD1 (6 bases). Germline V gene data show CDR1 as LGHNA and CDR2 as YSLEER. This CDR3 has 15 residues. V lost 2 bases, J lost 5 bases, and 15 bases lay in between. CDR3 protein: CASSQSGQTLYGYTF. In DNA, the CDR3 is TGCGCCAGCAGCCAATCGGGACAAACTTTATATGGCTACACCTTC.

This clonotype has just a few counts. The V call is TRBV7-9, the J call TRBJ1-1, with D tentatively TRBD1 (6 bases). This CDR3 contains 14 residues. The germline gives CDR1 SEHNR, CDR2 FQNEAQ (reference sequence). V lost 1 base to trimming and J lost 6 bases, with 12 bases between them. CDR3 bases: TGTGCCAGCAGCTTAGGTGGGGGCAAGTCTGAAGCTTTCTTT. Translating gives CASSLGGGKSEAFF. The full variable domain, completed using reference TRBV7-9 and TRBJ1-1, is DTGVSQNPRHKITKRGQNVTFRCDPISEHNRLYWYRQTLGQGPEFLTYFQNEAQLEKSRLLSDRFSAERPKGSFSTLEIQRTEQGDSAMYLCASSLGGGKSEAFFGQGTRLTVV.

Many counts were recorded for this clonotype. The chain carries TRBV28 and TRBJ1-2; TRBD1 matches 7 bases. Germline values: CDR1 MDHEN, CDR2 SYDVKM. Losses at the gene ends were 5 bases for V and 4 bases for J; bases not matched to a gene: 13. This CDR3 region has 16 residues. CDR3 bases: TGTGCCAGCAGTCTCCCCGACAGGGTCCGCTCCTATGGCTACACCTTC. Protein product: CASSLPDRVRSYGYTF.

CDR3 sequence reads: CASTLQASATDTQYF. CDR3 in DNA: TGTGCCAGCACCCTTCAGGCTAGCGCCACAGATACGCAGTATTTT. The V call is TRBV7-2, the J call TRBJ2-3; a possible D gene is TRBD2 (6 bases). This CDR3 is built from 15 residues. Germline-derived CDR1 and CDR2 are SGHTA and FQGNSA. Trimming left V 7 bases short and J 2 bases short, with 16 bases between.